Below are 3 T cell receptor beta chains sequenced from a single sample in a study of blood T cell repertoires in COVID-19. TCRdb's copy holds only in-frame clones and misses some; the assay was immunoSEQ multiplex PCR. The sample carries some 320,000 clones, around 90% recorded once. Specimen: PBMCs or T cells enriched from blood (not recorded which). These TCRs come from a man aged 55 to 69 who had recovered from COVID-19.

This sequence joins TRBV6-4 and TRBJ1-1; TRBD1 matches 7 bases. This CDR3 comprises 13 residues. Germline CDR1 reads MRHNA; CDR2 reads SNTAGT. The V and J ends lost 6 bases and 2 bases, in that order; junction bases with no gene match: 3. The CDR3 DNA reads TGTGCCAGCAGCGGGGACAGAAACACTGAAGCTTTCTTT. This codes for CASSGDRNTEAFF.

In its sample, this clone was seen a few times. The chain combines TRBV27 with TRBJ2-1; 9 bases match TRBD1. The CDR3 spans 16 residues. V gave up 5 bases and J gave up 6 bases; unmatched junction bases: 11. Germline loops: CDR1 MNHEY, CDR2 SMNVEV (reference sequence). The CDR3, as DNA: TGTGCCAGCAGTAGTCACAGGGGGCGGTCAGGCAATGAGCAGTTCTTC. This encodes CASSSHRGRSGNEQFF.

This chain links TRBV18 with TRBJ2-2; D remains ambiguous. CDR1 and CDR2 (germline): KGHSH, LQKENI. The CDR3 has 12 residues. The V gene lost 6 bases and the J gene lost 3 bases, with 5 bases spanning the gap. This CDR3 reads CASSYDTGELFF. CDR3 DNA sequence: TGTGCCAGCTCCTATGACACCGGGGAGCTGTTTTTT.